This T cell receptor beta chain was captured in a study of neoadjuvant nivolumab and ipilimumab in lung cancer. From germline, CDR1 is SQVTM and CDR2 ANQGSEA. V gave up 6 bases and J gave up 9 bases, with 12 bases separating them. This CDR3 comprises 11 residues. Sequencing was performed with immunoSEQ multiplex PCR; in TCRdb, only in-frame clones are kept and a portion is missing. In the table there are some 50,000 clones, 85% to 90% of which are singletons. This clone was seen only once. The J gene is TRBJ2-1, the V gene TRBV29-1; no clear D gene. Sequenced material: blood, taken before neoadjuvant nivolumab, alone or with ipilimumab. This TCR derives from an adult with non-small cell lung cancer. Some clones in this sample may be carry-over from other donors' samples. The CDR3 region is CSVSIVVEQFF. The CDR3 DNA reads as TGCAGCGTCTCTATAGTAGTTGAGCAGTTCTTC.